This section outlines one T cell receptor beta chain sequence together with its context. Its antigen remains unknown. This sample is drawn from a study of cytomegalovirus exposure and HLA in healthy donors. Study-wide points: TCR beta chains numbering some 160 were designated cytomegalovirus-associated.

The PCR used 60 Vbeta and 13 Jbeta primers. TCRdb keeps only in-frame clones here, not all; method: immunoSEQ multiplex PCR. The sample lists about 160,000 clones; 75% to 80% were seen once. CDR1 SGHNT and CDR2 YYREEE come from the germline V gene (reference sequence). The V and J ends lost 0 bases and 4 bases, in that order; junction bases with no gene match: 5. This CDR3 is 15 amino acids long. Specimen: PBMCs. The J gene is TRBJ2-3, the V gene TRBV5-4, with TRBD2 identical over 7 bases. The origin of this receptor is a woman aged 45-60 years in good health and CMV-seropositive. The CDR3 bases are TGTGCCAGCAGCTTGGTCGGGGGGAGCCCAGATACGCAGTATTTT. This translates into CASSLVGGSPDTQYF.